This T cell receptor (beta chain) stems from a study of blood T cell repertoires in COVID-19. The length of the CDR3 is 12 residues. The germline gives CDR1 SGHVS, CDR2 FQNEAQ. The V and J ends lost 5 bases and 4 bases respectively, with 6 bases between them. In the original analysis: Reference gene primer amplification yielded estimated nucleated cell counts. Using immunoSEQ multiplex PCR, the repertoire was profiled, and TCRdb retains in-frame clones only, with some absent. V and J calls and clone size are those listed in that table; D and trimming were worked out from the DNA. Here the sample spans about 35,000 clones, about 89% being singletons.

This sequence joins TRBV7-8 and TRBJ1-5, with unresolved D. The TCR was taken from a man in his fifties or sixties with active COVID-19. The source material was peripheral blood. This CDR3 is CASSDLNQPQHF. CDR3 DNA: TGTGCCAGCAGCGATCTAAATCAGCCCCAGCATTTT.